Listed below are T cell receptor beta chains from one sample, sequenced in a study of cytomegalovirus exposure and HLA in healthy donors. Only in-frame clones appear in the TCRdb table, and some are missing; sequencing was by immunoSEQ multiplex PCR. Here the sample spans about 70,000 clones, about nine tenths being singletons. The sequenced sample consisted of PBMCs. Source of these receptors: a woman under 40 in good health and CMV-seronegative. Both conserved end residues are part of each CDR3. The D gene is left open where the match is weak. Clone size is stated in some rows and not others, as once, few, many or a class when expanded.

clone_size j_call d_call v_call cdr3_nt cdr3_aa
few TRBJ2-2 - TRBV21-1 TGTGCCAGCAGCAAAGATACTAGCGGGAGGGCTGGCACCGGGGAGCTGTTTTTT CASSKDTSGRAGTGELFF
- TRBJ2-7 - TRBV9 TGTGCCAGCAGCGTAGAAGCAGGGCCCTACGAGCAGTACTTC CASSVEAGPYEQYF
once TRBJ2-3 TRBD2 TRBV4-2 TGTGCCAACAGCCAAGGGACGGGAGGGCCGAGAACAGATACGCAGTATTTT CANSQGTGGPRTDTQYF
- TRBJ2-3 - TRBV28 TGTGCCAGCAGTTTATTGGGCAGGGTATACACAGATACGCAGTATTTT CASSLLGRVYTDTQYF
- TRBJ2-7 TRBD2 TRBV28 TGTGCCAGCCGCGGACTAGCGGGCCCCTACGAGCAGTACTTC CASRGLAGPYEQYF
- TRBJ2-1 - TRBV7-8 TGTGCCAGCAGGCAAGACGGGGGGCAAACTAATAATGAGCAGTTCTTC CASRQDGGQTNNEQFF
- TRBJ2-5 TRBD2 TRBV9 TGTGCCAGCAGCCCTCCAGCGCGGGCTAGCGGTAAACAAGAGACCCAGTACTTC CASSPPARASGKQETQYF
- TRBJ1-6 - TRBV6-1 TGTGCCAGCAGTGAAATAGACAGGAGTTCACCCCTCCACTTT CASSEIDRSSPLHF
- TRBJ2-7 TRBD1 TRBV11-3 TGTGCCAGCAGTCCAGACGGGACAGGGTGGCGCGAGCAGTACTTC CASSPDGTGWREQYF
- TRBJ1-5 - TRBV12-2 TGTGCAAGTCGCTTAGACCCCGGTAGCAATCAGCCCCAGCATTTT CASRLDPGSNQPQHF
- TRBJ2-3 TRBD2 TRBV28 TGTGCCAGCAGTTTAGCGGGAGGGCACACAGATACGCAGTATTTT CASSLAGGHTDTQYF
- TRBJ2-2 TRBD2 TRBV6-5 TGTGCCAGCAGTTTTTTCTGGGACTACGGAACCGGGGAGCTGTTTTTT CASSFFWDYGTGELFF
- TRBJ1-2 TRBD1 TRBV7-2 TGTGCCAGCAGCTGGACGACAGGGAACTATGGCTACACCTTC CASSWTTGNYGYTF
- TRBJ1-4 - TRBV6-6 TGTGCCAGCAGTTACAGGGGGGGTGGTGAAAAACTGTTTTTT CASSYRGGGEKLFF
- TRBJ2-2 TRBD2 TRBV10-1 TGCGCCAGCAGTGGGTTCATCACTAGCGGGAAGGCCACCGGGGAGCTGTTTTTT CASSGFITSGKATGELFF
once TRBJ2-4 - TRBV9 TGTGCCAGCAGCGACCCCAAGCCGAATAAGGGGGAAAACATTCAGTACTTC CASSDPKPNKGENIQYF
- TRBJ1-1 - TRBV19 TGTGCCAGTAGTATATCGAGAAACACTGAAGCTTTCTTT CASSISRNTEAFF
- TRBJ2-2 - TRBV5-8 TGTGCCAGCAGCTTTCGGAGGACCGGGGAGCTGTTTTTT CASSFRRTGELFF
- TRBJ1-1 - TRBV11-2 TGTGCCAGCAGCCTCCAAGGCGGGGGGAAGAACACTGAAGCTTTCTTT CASSLQGGGKNTEAFF
- TRBJ1-5 TRBD1 TRBV27 TGTGCCAGCAGTCTAACCTCCGGGACAGGGGTAGGGCCCCAGCATTTT CASSLTSGTGVGPQHF
- TRBJ1-6 TRBD1 TRBV2 TGTGCCAGGTCTGGCGGCAGGGGGAACTATAATTCACCCCTCCACTTT CARSGGRGNYNSPLHF
- TRBJ1-2 - TRBV6-5 TGTGCCAGCAGTTACGACGGACAGAACTATGGCTACACCTTC CASSYDGQNYGYTF